This TCR beta chain is from a study of cytomegalovirus exposure and HLA in healthy donors (TCRdb year 2017). Regarding the research as a whole: The 650 to 750 repertoires of the first cohort and the approximately 130 validation repertoires were produced on the same platform, according to a later analysis. The aim of the study was to test whether cataloging public T cell receptors could identify signatures of past pathogen exposure. Besides the first cohort of about 730 subjects, a separate validation cohort made up of 120 different subjects was used. High-throughput TCR immunosequencing, statistical association of individual TCRs with disease status, and machine learning were combined to predict cytomegalovirus infection status.

The CDR3 runs 16 amino acids, cysteine and phenylalanine included. This entry keeps only the CDR3 DNA: 48 bases, framed from base 1. V ends up 3 bases short and J 4 bases short, with an unmatched junction base count of 8. According to the germline V gene, CDR1 reads SGHRS and CDR2 reads YFSETQ. The protocol used for the library was the immunoSEQ multiplex PCR assay. For the original study's pipeline: To diagnose cytomegalovirus status from the catalog of TCR beta chain sequences, a statistical classification framework was built. TCRdb provides this immuneACCESS table in a form limited to in-frame rearrangements. Some clones are lacking; in checked studies, under half of them reflect an unresolved V gene, and why the rest are absent is not known. V and J calls plus clone size are reproduced from that table; the DNA served to infer D and trimming. This sample holds approximately 100,000 clones; roughly 90% were observed only once. The top ten constitute over 6% of the sample.

What the authors observed across the whole study: The validation cohort had no HLA typing available for a later analysis, so co-occurrence within that cohort was assessed over all 120 or so repertoires. The classifier was reported to diagnose cytomegalovirus status with high specificity and sensitivity in both the original cohort and the validation cohort. Three of the identified cytomegalovirus-associated TCR beta chains were confirmed in vitro to be specific for cytomegalovirus antigens. A later analysis found that TCRs clustered in the first cohort also tended to co-occur in the roughly 110 validation repertoires, with approximately 94% of cluster scores above 0. While some public TCRs were present in many individuals, most TCR sequences turned up only very rarely across donors. A total of fewer than 200 TCR beta chains were listed by the study as associated with cytomegalovirus. According to the authors, the approach could potentially be generalized to other disease states and immunological phenotypes.

Comment on this clone: Its antigen is currently not known. The sample holds no much larger clone one base away, and base qualities are not on file.

The donors were included in the validation cohort of 90 to 150 subjects, a group kept apart from the roughly 730-subject first cohort. The sequence is built from TRBV5-1 and TRBJ2-2; TRBD1 matches 8 bases in the middle. Sample: PBMCs. This receptor was identified in a man younger than 35 in good health and CMV-seropositive. The DNA is as follows: TGCGCCAGCAGCTCTCAGGGGGCCATAGGCACCGGGGAGCTGTTTTTT. This codes for CASSSQGAIGTGELFF.